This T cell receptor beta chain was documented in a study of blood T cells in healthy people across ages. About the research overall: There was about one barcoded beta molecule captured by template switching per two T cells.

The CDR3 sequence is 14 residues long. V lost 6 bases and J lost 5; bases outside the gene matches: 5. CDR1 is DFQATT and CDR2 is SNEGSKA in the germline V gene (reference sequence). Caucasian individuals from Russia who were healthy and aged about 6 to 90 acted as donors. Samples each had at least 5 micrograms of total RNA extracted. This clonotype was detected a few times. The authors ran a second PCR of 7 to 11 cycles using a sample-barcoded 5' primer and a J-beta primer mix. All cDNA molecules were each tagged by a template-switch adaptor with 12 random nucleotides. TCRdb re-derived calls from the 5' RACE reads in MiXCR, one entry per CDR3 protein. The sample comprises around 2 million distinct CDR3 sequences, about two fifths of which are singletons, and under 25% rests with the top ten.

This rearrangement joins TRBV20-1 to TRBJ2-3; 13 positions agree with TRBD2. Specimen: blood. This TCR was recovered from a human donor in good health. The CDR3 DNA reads TGCAGTGCATCCGGGACTAGCGGGGTAGATACGCAGTATTTT. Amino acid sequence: CSASGTSGVDTQYF.